This T cell receptor (beta chain) comes out of a study of blood T cell repertoires in COVID-19. Participants, 18 to 89 years old, spanned more than 20 US areas. Categorization into cohorts depended on clinical history that participants reported. CDR1 SGHRS and CDR2 YFSETQ come from the germline V gene. The V and J ends lost 5 bases and 6 bases, in that order; junction bases with no gene match: 3. The CDR3 is 13 amino acids. The table came from immunoSEQ multiplex PCR; TCRdb's copy has only in-frame clones and leaves some out. Among 120,000 to 150,000 clones listed, around 90% were seen once. V and J are TRBV5-1 and TRBJ2-2; 8 bases fit TRBD2. The receptor was derived from a woman in her thirties or forties who had been exposed to COVID-19. The sequenced sample was PBMCs or T cells enriched from blood (not recorded which). CDR3 DNA: TGCGCCAGCAGGCGGGGGGCCGCCGGGGAGCTGTTTTTT. Translating it yields CASRRGAAGELFF.